This T cell receptor beta chain derives from a study of CD8+CD57+ T cells in acquired aplastic anemia. As for the study in general: The study obtained an average of 3.2 ug of DNA from sorted CD4+ and CD8+ cells. Notes on the study in general: Patients shared some 30 CD8+ CDR3 sequences with controls.

TCR beta VDJ combinations and CDR3 sequences were profiled from genomic DNA. TCRdb re-called the reads with MiXCR, one entry per CDR3 protein. The sample records around 200,000 distinct CDR3 sequences, less than 50% being singletons. The V and J ends lost 6 bases and 6 bases respectively, with 24 bases between them. The CDR3 covers 16 residues. Germline V gene lookup returns CDR1 SNHLY and CDR2 FYNNEI. Only a few counts were recorded for this clonotype. Its antigen remains unknown. Patients picked for sequencing had shown CD8+CD57+ cell expansion detected by flow cytometry. Severe acquired aplastic anemia affected all patients. Patients were therapy-naive when their blood was sampled.

Sequenced material: sorted CD4+, CD8+, or CD8+CD57+ T cells (not recorded which) from PBMCs. This chain links TRBV2 with TRBJ2-7, with D maybe TRBD2 (6 bases). This TCR was recovered from a human donor with aplastic anemia. CDR3: CASSSSVAAGPPEQYF. The DNA for the CDR3 is TGTGCCAGCAGCTCCTCTGTAGCGGCGGGTCCCCCCGAGCAGTACTTC.